The T cell receptor (beta chain) under discussion was sequenced for a study of molecular identifiers for immune sequencing clone quantification. Overall study: In replicates, the authors split RNA from around 20,000 or 100,000 naive CD8 cells five ways and sequenced four.

It was with previously described methods and listed TCR primers that bulk TCR libraries were made. TCRdb re-derived calls from the PCR reads in MiXCR, one entry per CDR3 protein. The table shows hundreds of thousands of distinct CDR3 sequences, with 20% to 25% occurring only once. Deletions cut 1 base from V and 0 bases from J, with 13 bases between. The CDR3 is made up of 16 amino acids. Germline loops: CDR1 MGHRA, CDR2 YSYEKL. Sequencing was carried out using naive CD8+ T cells from blood, with Jurkat cell RNA spiked in. The sample's subset: FACS-sorted CD8+CD4-CCR7+CD45RA+ naive T cells. This receptor was identified in a human donor in good health. Some libraries in this study had Jurkat cell RNA spiked in. The chain employs TRBV4-1 and TRBJ2-7; D uncertain. Here the CDR3 DNA reads TGCGCCAGCAGCCAAGGAATGGCACCATACTCCTACGAGCAGTACTTC. This translates into CASSQGMAPYSYEQYF.